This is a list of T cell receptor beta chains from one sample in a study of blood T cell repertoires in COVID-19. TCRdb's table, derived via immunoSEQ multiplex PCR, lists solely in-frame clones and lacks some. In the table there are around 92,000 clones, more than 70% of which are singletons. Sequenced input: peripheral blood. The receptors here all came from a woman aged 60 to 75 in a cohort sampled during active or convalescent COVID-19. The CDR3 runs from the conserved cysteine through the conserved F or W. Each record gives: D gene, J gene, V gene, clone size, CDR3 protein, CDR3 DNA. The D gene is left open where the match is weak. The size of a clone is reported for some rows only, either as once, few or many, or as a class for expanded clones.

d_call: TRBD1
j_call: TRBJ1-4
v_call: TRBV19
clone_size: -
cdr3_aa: CASSLMKGALGEKLFF
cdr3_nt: TGTGCCAGTAGTCTCATGAAGGGGGCCTTAGGAGAAAAACTGTTTTTT

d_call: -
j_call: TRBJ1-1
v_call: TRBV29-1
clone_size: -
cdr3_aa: CSARDSLTEAFF
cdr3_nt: TGCAGCGCCCGAGACAGCCTCACTGAAGCTTTCTTT

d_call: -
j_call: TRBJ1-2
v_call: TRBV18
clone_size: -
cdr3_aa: CASSPGQVNYGYTF
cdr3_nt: TGTGCCAGCTCACCAGGGCAGGTTAACTATGGCTACACCTTC

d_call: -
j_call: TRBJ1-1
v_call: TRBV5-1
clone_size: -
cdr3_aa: CASSSDVREAFF
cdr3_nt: TGCGCCAGCAGCTCAGACGTCAGGGAAGCTTTCTTT

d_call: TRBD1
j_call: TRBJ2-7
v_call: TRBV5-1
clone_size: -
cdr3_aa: CASSPRGTGAHEQYF
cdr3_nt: TGCGCCAGCAGCCCAAGGGGGACAGGGGCCCACGAGCAGTACTTC

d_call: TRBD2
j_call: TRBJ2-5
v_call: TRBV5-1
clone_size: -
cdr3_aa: CASSSPGLAGQETQYF
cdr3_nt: TGCGCCAGCAGCTCCCCGGGACTAGCGGGACAAGAGACCCAGTACTTC

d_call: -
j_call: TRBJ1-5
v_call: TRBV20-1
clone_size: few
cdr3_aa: CSASLGDGGQPQHF
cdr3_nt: TGCAGTGCTAGTCTCGGGGACGGGGGTCAGCCCCAGCATTTT

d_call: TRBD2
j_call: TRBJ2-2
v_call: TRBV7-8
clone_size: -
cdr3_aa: CASSFFSGRLGGELFF
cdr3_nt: TGTGCCAGCAGCTTCTTCAGCGGGAGGTTGGGCGGGGAGCTGTTTTTT

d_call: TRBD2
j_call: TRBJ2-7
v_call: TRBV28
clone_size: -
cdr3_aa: CASSLGGRTSGRPYEQYF
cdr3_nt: TGTGCCAGCAGTCTCGGGGGAAGGACAAGCGGGAGACCCTACGAGCAGTACTTC

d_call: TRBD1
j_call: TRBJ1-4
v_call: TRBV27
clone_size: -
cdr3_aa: CASSPRDRGATNEKLFF
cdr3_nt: TGTGCCAGCAGTCCCAGGGACAGGGGGGCGACTAATGAAAAACTGTTTTTT

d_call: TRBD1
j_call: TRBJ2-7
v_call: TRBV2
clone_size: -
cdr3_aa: CASSPRTGYLLEQYF
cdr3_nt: TGTGCCAGCAGCCCGCGGACAGGGTACCTTCTCGAGCAGTACTTC

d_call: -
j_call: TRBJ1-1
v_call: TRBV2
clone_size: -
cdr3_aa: CASSDAGDGLNTEAFF
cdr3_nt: TGTGCCAGCAGTGATGCGGGGGACGGATTGAACACTGAAGCTTTCTTT

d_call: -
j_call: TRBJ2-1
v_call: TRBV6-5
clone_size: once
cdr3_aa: CASSSSGQLRRFF
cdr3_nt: TGTGCCAGCAGTTCCTCCGGACAGTTGAGGCGGTTCTTC

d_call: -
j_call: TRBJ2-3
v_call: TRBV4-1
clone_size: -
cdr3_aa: CASSQAPSGRSTDTQYF
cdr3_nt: TGCGCCAGCAGCCAAGCGCCGAGCGGGCGTAGCACAGATACGCAGTATTTT

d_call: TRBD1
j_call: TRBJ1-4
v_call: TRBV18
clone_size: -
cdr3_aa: CASSPLGQQNEKLFF
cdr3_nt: TGTGCCAGCTCACCACTGGGACAGCAGAATGAAAAACTGTTTTTT

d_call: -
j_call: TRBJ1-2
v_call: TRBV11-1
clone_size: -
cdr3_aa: CASSLGRDYGYTF
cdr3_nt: TGTGCCAGCAGCCTAGGACGGGACTATGGCTACACCTTC

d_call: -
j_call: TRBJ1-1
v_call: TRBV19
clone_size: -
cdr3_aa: CASSSTGNTEAFF
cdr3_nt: TGTGCCAGTAGTTCGACAGGGAACACTGAAGCTTTCTTT

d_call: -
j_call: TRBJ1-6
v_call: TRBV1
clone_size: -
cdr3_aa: CTSTWGDNSPLHF
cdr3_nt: TGCACCAGCACATGGGGAGATAATTCACCCCTCCACTTT

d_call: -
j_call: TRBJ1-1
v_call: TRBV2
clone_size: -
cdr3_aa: CASSVHGGGGTEAFF
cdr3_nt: TGTGCCAGCAGCGTGCATGGGGGAGGGGGCACTGAAGCTTTCTTT

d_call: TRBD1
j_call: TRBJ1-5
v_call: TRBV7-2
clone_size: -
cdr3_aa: CASSPGTVSNQPQHF
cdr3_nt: TGTGCCAGCAGCCCCGGGACAGTTAGCAATCAGCCCCAGCATTTT

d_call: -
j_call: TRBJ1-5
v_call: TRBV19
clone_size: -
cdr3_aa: CASSSYGGQPQHF
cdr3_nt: TGTGCCAGTAGTTCGTACGGGGGTCAGCCCCAGCATTTT

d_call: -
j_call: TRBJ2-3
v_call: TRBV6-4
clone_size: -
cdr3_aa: CATPSWLVFREDTQYF
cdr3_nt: TGTGCCACCCCTTCGTGGCTAGTGTTCAGAGAGGATACGCAGTATTTT

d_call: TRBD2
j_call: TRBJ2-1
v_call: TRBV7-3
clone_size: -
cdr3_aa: CASSLTGPSGATEQFF
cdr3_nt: TGTGCCAGCAGCTTAACGGGGCCTAGCGGGGCTACTGAGCAGTTCTTC

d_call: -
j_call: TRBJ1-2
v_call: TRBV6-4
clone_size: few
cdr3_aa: CASTDSYGYTF
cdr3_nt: TGTGCCAGCACCGACAGTTATGGCTACACCTTC

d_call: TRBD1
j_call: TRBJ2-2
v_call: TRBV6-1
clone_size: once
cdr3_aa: CASSEGQGYTGELFF
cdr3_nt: TGTGCCAGCAGTGAGGGACAGGGATACACCGGGGAGCTGTTTTTT

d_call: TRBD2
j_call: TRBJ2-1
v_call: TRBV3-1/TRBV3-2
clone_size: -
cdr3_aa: CASSQVAGGGAREQFF
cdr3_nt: TGTGCCAGCAGCCAAGTTGCCGGCGGGGGGGCCCGTGAGCAGTTCTTC

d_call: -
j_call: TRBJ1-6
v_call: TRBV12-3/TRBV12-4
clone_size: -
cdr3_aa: CASTSPGKSPLHF
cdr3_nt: TGTGCCAGCACCTCCCCAGGGAAGTCGCCCCTCCACTTT

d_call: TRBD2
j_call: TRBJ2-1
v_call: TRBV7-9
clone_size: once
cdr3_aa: CASSLAQAGGGSEQFF
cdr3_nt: TGTGCCAGCAGCTTAGCTCAAGCGGGAGGAGGGAGTGAGCAGTTCTTC